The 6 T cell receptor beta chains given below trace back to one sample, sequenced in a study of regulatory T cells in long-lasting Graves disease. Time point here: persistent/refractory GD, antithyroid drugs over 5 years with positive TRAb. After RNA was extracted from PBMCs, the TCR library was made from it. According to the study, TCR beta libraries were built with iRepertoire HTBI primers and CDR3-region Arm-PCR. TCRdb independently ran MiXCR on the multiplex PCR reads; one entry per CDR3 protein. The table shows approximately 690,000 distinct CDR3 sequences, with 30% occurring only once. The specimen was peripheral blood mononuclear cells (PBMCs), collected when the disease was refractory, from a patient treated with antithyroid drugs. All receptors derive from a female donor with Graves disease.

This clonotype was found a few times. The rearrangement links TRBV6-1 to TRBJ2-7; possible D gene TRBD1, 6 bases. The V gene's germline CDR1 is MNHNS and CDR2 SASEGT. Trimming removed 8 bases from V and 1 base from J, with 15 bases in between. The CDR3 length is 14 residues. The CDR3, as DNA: TGTGCCAGCCCGACAGGCTATCCATCCTACGAGCAGTACTTC. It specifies CASPTGYPSYEQYF.

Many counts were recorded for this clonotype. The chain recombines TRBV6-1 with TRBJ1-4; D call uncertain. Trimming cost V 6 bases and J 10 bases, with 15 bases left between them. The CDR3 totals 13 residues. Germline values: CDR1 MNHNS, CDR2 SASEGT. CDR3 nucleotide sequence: TGTGCCAGCAGCCCCGACCTTGGCGGAAAACTGTTTTTT. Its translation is CASSPDLGGKLFF.

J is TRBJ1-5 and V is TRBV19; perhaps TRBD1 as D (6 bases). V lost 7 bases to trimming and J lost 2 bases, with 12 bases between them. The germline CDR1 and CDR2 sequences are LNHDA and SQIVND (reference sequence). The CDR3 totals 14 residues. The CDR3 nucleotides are TGTGCCAGTAACCCCCGGACAGGCAATCAGCCCCAGCATTTT. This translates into CASNPRTGNQPQHF.

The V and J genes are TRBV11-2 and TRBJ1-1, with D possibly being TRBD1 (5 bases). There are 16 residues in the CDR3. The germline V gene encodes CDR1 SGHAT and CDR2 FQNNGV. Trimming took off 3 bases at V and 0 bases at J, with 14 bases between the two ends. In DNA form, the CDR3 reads TGTGCCAGCAGCTTCGGGGGGGGGTATATGAACACTGAAGCTTTCTTT. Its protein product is CASSFGGGYMNTEAFF.

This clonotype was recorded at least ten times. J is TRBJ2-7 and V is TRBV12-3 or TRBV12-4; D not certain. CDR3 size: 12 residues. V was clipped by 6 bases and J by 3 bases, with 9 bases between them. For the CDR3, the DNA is TGTGCCAGCAGCAAAAGACACTACGAGCAGTACTTC. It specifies CASSKRHYEQYF.

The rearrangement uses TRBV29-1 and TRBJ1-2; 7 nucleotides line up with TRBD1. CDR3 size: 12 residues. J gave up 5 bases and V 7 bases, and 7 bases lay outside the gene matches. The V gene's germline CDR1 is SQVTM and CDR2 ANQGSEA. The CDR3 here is CSASGQTYGYTF. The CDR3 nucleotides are TGCAGCGCCTCGGGACAGACATATGGCTACACCTTC.